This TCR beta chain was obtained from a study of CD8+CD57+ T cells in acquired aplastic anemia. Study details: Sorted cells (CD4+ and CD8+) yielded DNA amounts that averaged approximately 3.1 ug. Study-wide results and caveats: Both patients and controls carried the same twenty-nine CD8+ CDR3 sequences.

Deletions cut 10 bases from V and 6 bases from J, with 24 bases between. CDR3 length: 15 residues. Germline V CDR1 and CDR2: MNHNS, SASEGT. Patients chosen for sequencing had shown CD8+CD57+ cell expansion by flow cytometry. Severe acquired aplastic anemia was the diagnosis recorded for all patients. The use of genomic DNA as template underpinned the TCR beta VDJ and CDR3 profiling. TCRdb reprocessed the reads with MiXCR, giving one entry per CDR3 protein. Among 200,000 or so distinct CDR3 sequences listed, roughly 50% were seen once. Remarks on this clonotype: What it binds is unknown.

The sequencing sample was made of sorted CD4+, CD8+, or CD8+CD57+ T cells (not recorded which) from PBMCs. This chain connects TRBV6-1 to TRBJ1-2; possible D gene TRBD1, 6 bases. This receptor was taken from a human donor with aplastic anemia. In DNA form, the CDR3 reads TGTGCCACCGAGCCAGGGGACATCTCCAGGCATGGCTACACCTTC. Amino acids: CATEPGDISRHGYTF.